One and the same sample provided the 9 T cell receptor beta chains below, sequenced in a study of T cell responses to AZD1222 COVID-19 vaccine. This table comes from immunoSEQ multiplex PCR, and its TCRdb copy is limited to in-frame clones, with some not included. Here the sample spans around 130,000 clones, roughly 87% being singletons. The material sequenced was peripheral blood, taken on day 0 of AZD1222 vaccination. The receptors shown here come from an adult in good health.

The rearrangement joins TRBV19 to TRBJ2-1; D is unresolved. V was trimmed by 6 bases and J by 2 bases, leaving 8 bases between them. The V gene's germline CDR1 is LNHDA and CDR2 SQIVND (reference sequence). The CDR3 loop spans 13 amino acids. CDR3 bases: TGTGCCAGTAGAGGACCTCCCTACAATGAGCAGTTCTTC. This codes for CASRGPPYNEQFF. Full variable domain (missing parts from reference TRBV19 and TRBJ2-1): DGGITQSPKYLFRKEGQNVTLSCEQNLNHDAMYWYRQDPGQGLRLIYYSQIVNDFQKGDIAEGYSVSREKKESFPLTVTSAQKNPTAFYLCASRGPPYNEQFFGPGTRLTVL.

The CDR3 sequence is CASSGPNTGELFF. The CDR3 DNA is TGTGCCAGCAGCGGGCCGAACACCGGGGAGCTGTTTTTT. The rearrangement joins TRBV9 to TRBJ2-2, with D unclear. Trimming removed 3 bases at V and 0 bases at J, with 3 bases between. The CDR3 contains 13 residues. Germline V gene data show CDR1 as SGDLS and CDR2 as YYNGEE.

J is TRBJ1-1 and V is TRBV5-1, with D unresolved. The CDR3 spans 14 residues. V was clipped by 2 bases and J by 2 bases, with 10 bases between them. CDR1 is SGHRS, CDR2 YFSETQ, per germline. The CDR3 coding sequence is TGCGCCAGCAGCTTAGGCCAGACCAACACTGAAGCTTTCTTT. It translates to CASSLGQTNTEAFF.

This chain links TRBV5-1 with TRBJ2-2; D may be TRBD2 (5 bases). Germline V gene data show CDR1 as SGHRS and CDR2 as YFSETQ. The CDR3 contains 15 residues. The V gene lost 6 bases and the J gene lost 5 bases, with 17 bases spanning the gap. The CDR3 sequence is CASKRDPSGTGELFF. In DNA, the CDR3 is TGCGCCAGCAAAAGAGACCCTTCGGGGACCGGGGAGCTGTTTTTT.

The chain uses TRBV7-2 and TRBJ1-5, with 10 bases aligning to TRBD1. This CDR3 is 14 amino acids long. V dropped 5 bases and J dropped 6; count of bases not matched to a gene: 4. The germline V gene has CDR1 SGHTA and CDR2 FQGNSA. CDR3: CASSRTGGVQPQHF. The CDR3 coding sequence is TGTGCCAGCAGCCGGACAGGGGGTGTTCAGCCCCAGCATTTT.

This chain connects TRBV5-1 to TRBJ1-1; D gene uncertain. Germline V CDR1 and CDR2: SGHRS, YFSETQ. The CDR3 spans 13 residues. V dropped 5 bases and J dropped 0 bases, with 8 bases sitting between them. DNA for the CDR3: TGCGCCAGCAGAAGTAGTTTGAACACTGAAGCTTTCTTT. Encoded protein: CASRSSLNTEAFF.

V is TRBV5-1 and J is TRBJ1-5; the D is unclear. Trimming removed 0 bases at V and 7 bases at J, with 11 bases between. CDR1 is SGHRS, CDR2 YFSETQ, per germline. The CDR3 covers 14 residues. The CDR3 spells CASSLDTTSQPQHF. Here the CDR3 DNA reads TGCGCCAGCAGCTTGGATACGACGAGCCAGCCCCAGCATTTT.

The chain carries TRBV5-1 and TRBJ1-2, with D possibly matching TRBD1 (5 bases). This CDR3 spans 13 amino acids. V lost 0 bases to trimming and J lost 6 bases, with 9 bases between them. Germline-derived CDR1 and CDR2 are SGHRS and YFSETQ. CDR3 DNA sequence: TGCGCCAGCAGCTTGGTAAGCAGGGATGGCTACACCTTC. Translating gives CASSLVSRDGYTF.

The V and J genes are TRBV28 and TRBJ2-7; weak D call: TRBD1 (5 bases). CDR1 is MDHEN, CDR2 SYDVKM, per germline. The length of the CDR3 is 16 residues. V was trimmed by 8 bases and J by 2 bases, leaving 22 bases between them. The CDR3 spells CASVEWGTGTTYEQYF. DNA for the CDR3: TGTGCCAGCGTAGAATGGGGCACAGGAACCACCTACGAGCAGTACTTC.